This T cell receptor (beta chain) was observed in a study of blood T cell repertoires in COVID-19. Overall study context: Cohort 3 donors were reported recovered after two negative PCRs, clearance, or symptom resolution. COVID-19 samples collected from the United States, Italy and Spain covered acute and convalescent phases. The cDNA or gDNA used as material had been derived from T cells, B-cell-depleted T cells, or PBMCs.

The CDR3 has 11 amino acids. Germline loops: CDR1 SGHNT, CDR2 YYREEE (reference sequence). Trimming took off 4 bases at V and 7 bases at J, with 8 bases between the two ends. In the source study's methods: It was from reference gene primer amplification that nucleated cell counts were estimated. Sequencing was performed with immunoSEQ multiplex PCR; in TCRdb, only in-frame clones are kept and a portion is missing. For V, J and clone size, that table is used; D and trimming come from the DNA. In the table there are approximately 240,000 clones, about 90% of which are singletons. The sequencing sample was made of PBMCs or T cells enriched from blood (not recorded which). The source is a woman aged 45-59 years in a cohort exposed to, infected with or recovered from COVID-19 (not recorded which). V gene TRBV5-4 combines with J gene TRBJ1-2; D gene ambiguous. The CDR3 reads CASSGEVGYTF. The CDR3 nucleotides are TGTGCCAGCAGCGGCGAGGTTGGCTACACCTTC.